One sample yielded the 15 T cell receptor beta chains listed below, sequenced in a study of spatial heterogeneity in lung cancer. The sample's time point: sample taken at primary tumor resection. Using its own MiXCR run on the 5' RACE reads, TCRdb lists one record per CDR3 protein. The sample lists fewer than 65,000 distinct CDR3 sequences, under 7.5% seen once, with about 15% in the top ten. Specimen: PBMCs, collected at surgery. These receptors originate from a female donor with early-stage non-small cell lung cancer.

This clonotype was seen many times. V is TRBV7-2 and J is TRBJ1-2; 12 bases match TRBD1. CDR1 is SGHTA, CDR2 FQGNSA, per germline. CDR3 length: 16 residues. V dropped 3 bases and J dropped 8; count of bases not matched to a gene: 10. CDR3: CASSFLSGTGGVGYTF. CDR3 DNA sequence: TGTGCCAGCAGCTTCCTGTCCGGGACAGGGGGCGTAGGCTACACCTTC.

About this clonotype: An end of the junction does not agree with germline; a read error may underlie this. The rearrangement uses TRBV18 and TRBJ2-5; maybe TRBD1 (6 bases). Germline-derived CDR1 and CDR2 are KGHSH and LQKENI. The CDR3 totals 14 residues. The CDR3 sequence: CASSATGSQETQHF. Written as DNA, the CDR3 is TGTGCCAGCTCCGCGACAGGAAGCCAAGAGACCCAGCACTTC.

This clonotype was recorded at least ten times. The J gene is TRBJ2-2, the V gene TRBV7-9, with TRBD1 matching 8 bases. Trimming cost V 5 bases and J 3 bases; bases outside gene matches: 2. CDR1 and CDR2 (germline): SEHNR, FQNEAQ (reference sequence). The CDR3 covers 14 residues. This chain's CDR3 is CASSPDRDTGELFF. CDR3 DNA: TGTGCCAGCAGCCCGGACAGGGACACCGGGGAGCTGTTTTTT.

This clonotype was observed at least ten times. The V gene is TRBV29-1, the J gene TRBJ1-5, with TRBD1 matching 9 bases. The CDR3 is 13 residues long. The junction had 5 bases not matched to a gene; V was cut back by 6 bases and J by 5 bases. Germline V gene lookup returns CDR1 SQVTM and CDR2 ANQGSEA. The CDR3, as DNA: TGCAGCGTCGGACAGGGGAAGGATCAGCCCCAGCATTTT. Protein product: CSVGQGKDQPQHF.

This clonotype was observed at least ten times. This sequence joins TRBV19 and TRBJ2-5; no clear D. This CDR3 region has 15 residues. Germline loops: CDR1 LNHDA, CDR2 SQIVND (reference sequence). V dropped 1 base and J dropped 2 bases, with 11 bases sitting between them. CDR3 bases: TGTGCCAGTAGTATAGTGGAAGGGCATCAAGAGACCCAGTACTTC. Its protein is CASSIVEGHQETQYF.

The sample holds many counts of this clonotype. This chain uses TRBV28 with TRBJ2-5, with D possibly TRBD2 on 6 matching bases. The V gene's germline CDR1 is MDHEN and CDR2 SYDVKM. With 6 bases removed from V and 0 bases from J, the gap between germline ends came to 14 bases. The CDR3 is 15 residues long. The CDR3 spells CASRHDPGDQETQYF. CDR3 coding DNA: TGTGCCAGCAGACACGACCCGGGGGACCAAGAGACCCAGTACTTC.

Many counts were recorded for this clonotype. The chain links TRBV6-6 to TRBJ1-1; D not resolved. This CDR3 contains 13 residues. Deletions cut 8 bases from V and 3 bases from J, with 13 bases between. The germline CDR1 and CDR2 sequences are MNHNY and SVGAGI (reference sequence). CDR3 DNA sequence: TGTGCCAGCGTTAATGGGGAGGACACTGAAGCTTTCTTT. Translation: CASVNGEDTEAFF.

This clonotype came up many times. The DNA for the CDR3 is TGTGCCAGCAGCCCCTTGGACGGCCTTTCTTACTTC. This sequence encodes CASSPLDGLSYF. The V gene is TRBV6-6, the J gene TRBJ2-5, with no clear D. This CDR3 contains 12 residues. The germline gives CDR1 MNHNY, CDR2 SVGAGI (reference sequence). The germline V and J ends were trimmed by 6 bases and 14 bases, with 19 bases remaining between them.

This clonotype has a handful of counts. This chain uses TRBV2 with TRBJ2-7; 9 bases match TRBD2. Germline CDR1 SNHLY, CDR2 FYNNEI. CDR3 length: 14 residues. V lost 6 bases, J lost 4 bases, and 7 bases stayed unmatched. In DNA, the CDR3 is TGTGCCAGCAGGGCGACTAGCGGAGTGTACGAGCAGTACTTC. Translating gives CASRATSGVYEQYF.

This CDR3 is CASSQSRSGEQYV. The CDR3 nucleotides are TGCGCCAGCAGCCAATCACGGTCTGGGGAGCAGTACGTC. The chain couples TRBV4-1 to TRBJ2-7, with D unclear. Trimming stripped 2 bases from V and 7 bases from J, with 12 bases between. The CDR3 loop spans 13 amino acids. The germline V gene has CDR1 MGHRA and CDR2 YSYEKL.

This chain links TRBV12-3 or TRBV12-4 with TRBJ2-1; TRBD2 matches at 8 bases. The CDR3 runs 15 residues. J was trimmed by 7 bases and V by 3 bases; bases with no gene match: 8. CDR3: CASSLVGGRRNEQFF. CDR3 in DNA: TGTGCCAGCAGTTTGGTGGGCGGGAGGCGTAATGAGCAGTTCTTC.

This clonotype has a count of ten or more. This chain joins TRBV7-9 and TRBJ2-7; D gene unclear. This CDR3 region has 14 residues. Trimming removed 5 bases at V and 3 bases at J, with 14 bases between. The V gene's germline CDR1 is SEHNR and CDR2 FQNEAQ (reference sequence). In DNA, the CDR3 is TGTGCCAGCAGCCGCGGACGGACGTTCTACGAGCAGTACTTC. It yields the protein CASSRGRTFYEQYF. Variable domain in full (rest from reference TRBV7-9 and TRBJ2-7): DTGVSQNPRHKITKRGQNVTFRCDPISEHNRLYWYRQTLGQGPEFLTYFQNEAQLEKSRLLSDRFSAERPKGSFSTLEIQRTEQGDSAMYLCASSRGRTFYEQYFGPGTRLTVT.

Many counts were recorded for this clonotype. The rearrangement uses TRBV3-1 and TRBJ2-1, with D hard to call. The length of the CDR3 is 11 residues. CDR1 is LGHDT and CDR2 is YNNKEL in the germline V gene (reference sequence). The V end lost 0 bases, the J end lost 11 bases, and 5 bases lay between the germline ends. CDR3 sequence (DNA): TGTGCCAGCAGCCAAGAAACAAAGCAGTTCTTC. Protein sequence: CASSQETKQFF.

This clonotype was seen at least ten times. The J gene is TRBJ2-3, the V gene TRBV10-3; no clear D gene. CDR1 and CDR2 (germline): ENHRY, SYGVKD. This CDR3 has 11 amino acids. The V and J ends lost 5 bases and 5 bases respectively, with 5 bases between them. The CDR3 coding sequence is TGTGCCATCAGTTCGGGAGATACGCAGTATTTT. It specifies CAISSGDTQYF.

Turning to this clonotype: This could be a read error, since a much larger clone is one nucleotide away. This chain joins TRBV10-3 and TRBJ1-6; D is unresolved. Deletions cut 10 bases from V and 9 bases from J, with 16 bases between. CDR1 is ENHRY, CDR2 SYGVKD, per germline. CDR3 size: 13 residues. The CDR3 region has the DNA TGTGCCACCCAATATCCCCGGGTTTCACCCCTCCACTTT. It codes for CATQYPRVSPLHF.